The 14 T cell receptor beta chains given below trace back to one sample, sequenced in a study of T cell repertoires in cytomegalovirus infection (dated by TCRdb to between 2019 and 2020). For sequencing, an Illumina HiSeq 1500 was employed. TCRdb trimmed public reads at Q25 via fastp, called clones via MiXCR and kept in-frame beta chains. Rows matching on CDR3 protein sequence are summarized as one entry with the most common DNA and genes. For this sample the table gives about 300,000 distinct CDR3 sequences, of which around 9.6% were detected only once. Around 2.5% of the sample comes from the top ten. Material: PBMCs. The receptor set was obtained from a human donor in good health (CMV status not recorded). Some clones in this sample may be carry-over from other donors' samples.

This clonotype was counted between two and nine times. The CDR3 protein is CASSIGQGTDTQYF. CDR3 sequence (DNA): TGTGCCAGCAGCATAGGACAGGGCACAGATACGCAGTATTTT. The rearrangement joins TRBV7-9 to TRBJ2-3; 7 bases align to TRBD1. This CDR3 spans 14 amino acids. With V trimmed by 5 bases and J by 1 base, 3 bases remained unmatched. Germline-derived CDR1 and CDR2 are SEHNR and FQNEAQ (reference sequence).

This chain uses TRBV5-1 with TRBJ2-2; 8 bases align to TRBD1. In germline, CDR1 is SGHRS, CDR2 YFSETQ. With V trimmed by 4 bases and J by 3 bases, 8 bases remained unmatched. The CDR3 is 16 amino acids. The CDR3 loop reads CASSTAGTGYTGELFF. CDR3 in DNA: TGCGCCAGCAGCACCGCCGGGACAGGTTACACCGGGGAGCTGTTTTTT.

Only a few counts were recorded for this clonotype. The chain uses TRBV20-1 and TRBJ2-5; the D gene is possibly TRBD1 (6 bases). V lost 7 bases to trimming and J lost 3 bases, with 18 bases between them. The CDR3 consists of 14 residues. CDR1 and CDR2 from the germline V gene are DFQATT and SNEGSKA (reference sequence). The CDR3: CSVKRGWDKETQYF. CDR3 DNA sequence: TGCAGTGTGAAAAGGGGCTGGGACAAAGAGACCCAGTACTTC.

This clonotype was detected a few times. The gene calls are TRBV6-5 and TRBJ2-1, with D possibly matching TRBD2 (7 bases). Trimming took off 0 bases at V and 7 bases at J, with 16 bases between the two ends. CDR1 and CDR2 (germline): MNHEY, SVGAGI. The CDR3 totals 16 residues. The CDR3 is CASSYSGIRGANEQFF. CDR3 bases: TGTGCCAGCAGTTACTCCGGGATTCGGGGGGCAAATGAGCAGTTCTTC.

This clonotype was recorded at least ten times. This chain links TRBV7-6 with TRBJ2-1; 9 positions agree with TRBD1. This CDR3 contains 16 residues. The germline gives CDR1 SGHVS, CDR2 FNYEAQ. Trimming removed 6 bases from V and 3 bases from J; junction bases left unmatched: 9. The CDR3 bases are TGTGCCAGCAGGCACACAGGGGGCGCGCACTACAATGAGCAGTTCTTC. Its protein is CASRHTGGAHYNEQFF.

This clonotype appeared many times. CDR3 amino acids: CASSIASLAGVTDTQYF. DNA of the CDR3: TGTGCCAGCAGTATAGCCTCGCTAGCGGGGGTCACAGATACGCAGTATTTT. The V gene is TRBV7-2, the J gene TRBJ2-3, with TRBD2 matching 10 bases. This CDR3 is built from 17 residues. Germline lookup yields CDR1 SGHTA and CDR2 FQGNSA. V dropped 6 bases and J dropped 2; count of bases not matched to a gene: 11.

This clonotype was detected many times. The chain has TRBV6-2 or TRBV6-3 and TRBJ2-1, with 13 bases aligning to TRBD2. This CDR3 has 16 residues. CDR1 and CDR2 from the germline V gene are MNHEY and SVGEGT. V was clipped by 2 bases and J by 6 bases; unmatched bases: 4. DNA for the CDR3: TGTGCCAGCAGTTACCGGGGGACTAGCGGGGTCAATGAGCAGTTCTTC. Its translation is CASSYRGTSGVNEQFF.

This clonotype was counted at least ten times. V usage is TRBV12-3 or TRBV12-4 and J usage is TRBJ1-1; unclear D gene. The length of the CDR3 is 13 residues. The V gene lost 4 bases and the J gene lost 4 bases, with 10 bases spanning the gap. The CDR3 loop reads CASSSPKVTEAFF. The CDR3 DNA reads TGTGCCAGCAGTTCACCCAAGGTCACTGAAGCTTTCTTT.

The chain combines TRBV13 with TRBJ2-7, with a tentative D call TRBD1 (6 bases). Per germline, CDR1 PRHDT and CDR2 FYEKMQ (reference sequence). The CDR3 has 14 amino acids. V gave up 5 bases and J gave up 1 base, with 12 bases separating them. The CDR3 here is CASSEKTGSYEQYF. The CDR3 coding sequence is TGTGCCAGCAGCGAAAAGACAGGTTCCTACGAGCAGTACTTC.

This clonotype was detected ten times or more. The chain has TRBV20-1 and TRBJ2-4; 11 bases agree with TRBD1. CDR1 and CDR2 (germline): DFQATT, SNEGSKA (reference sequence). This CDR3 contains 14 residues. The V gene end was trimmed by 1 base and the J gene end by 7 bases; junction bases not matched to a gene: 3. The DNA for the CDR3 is TGCAGTGCTAGAGTTCGGGACAGGGGGAACATTCAGTACTTC. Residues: CSARVRDRGNIQYF.

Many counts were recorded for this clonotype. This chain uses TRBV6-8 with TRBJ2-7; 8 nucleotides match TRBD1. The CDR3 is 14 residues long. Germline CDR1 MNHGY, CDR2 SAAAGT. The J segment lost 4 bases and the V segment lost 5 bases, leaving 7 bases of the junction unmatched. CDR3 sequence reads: CASSGQGAGYEQYV. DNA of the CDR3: TGTGCCAGCAGTGGCCAGGGGGCAGGTTACGAGCAGTACGTC.

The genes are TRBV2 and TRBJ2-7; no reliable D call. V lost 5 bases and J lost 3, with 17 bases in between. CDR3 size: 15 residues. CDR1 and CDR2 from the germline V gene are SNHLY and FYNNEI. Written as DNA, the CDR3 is TGTGCCAGCAGTCCGACCGGGTTCCGAGGCTACGAGCAGTACTTC. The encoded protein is CASSPTGFRGYEQYF. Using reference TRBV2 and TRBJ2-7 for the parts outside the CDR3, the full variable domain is EPEVTQTPSHQVTQMGQEVILRCVPISNHLYFYWYRQILGQKVEFLVSFYNNEISEKSEIFDDQFSVERPDGSNFTLKIRSTKLEDSAMYFCASSPTGFRGYEQYFGPGTRLTVT.

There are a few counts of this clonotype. CDR3 DNA: TGTGCCAGCAGCCGGGACGGAGCTAACTATGGCTACACCTTC. Its protein product is CASSRDGANYGYTF. V and J are TRBV6-6 and TRBJ1-2, with D perhaps matching TRBD1 (5 bases). The CDR3 is 14 amino acids. The germline gives CDR1 MNHNY, CDR2 SVGAGI (reference sequence). V lost 6 bases and J 0 bases, leaving 11 bases between the germline ends.

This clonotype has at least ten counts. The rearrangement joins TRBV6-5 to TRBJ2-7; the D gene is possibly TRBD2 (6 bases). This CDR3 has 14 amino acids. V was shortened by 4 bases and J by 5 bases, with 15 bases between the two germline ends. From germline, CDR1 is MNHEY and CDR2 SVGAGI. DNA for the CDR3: TGTGCCAGCAGTTCGGGACTCACGGACCACGAGCAGTACTTC. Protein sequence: CASSSGLTDHEQYF.